The T cell receptor beta chain described here comes from a study of cytomegalovirus exposure and HLA in healthy donors. General study findings and limits: Within an earlier analysis, most TCR beta V segments proved productive either about 90% or about 30% of the time.

Primers: 60 Vbeta forward and 13 Jbeta reverse. Here immunoSEQ multiplex PCR was the method, and the copy in TCRdb shows in-frame clones only, minus some. Of approximately 160,000 clones listed, under 85% are singletons. As to this clone: What it recognizes is unknown.

Germline V lookup: CDR1 MRHNA, CDR2 SNTAGT. J was trimmed by 8 bases and V by 3 bases; bases with no gene match: 10. The length of the CDR3 is 15 residues. The chain has TRBV6-4 and TRBJ1-2, with 9 positions matching TRBD1. Sample: PBMCs. This TCR was sampled from a woman in her thirties in good health and CMV-seronegative. The CDR3 bases are TGTGCCAGCAGTGAAGTCGGCGGGACAGGGTTCGGCTACACCTTC. This sequence encodes CASSEVGGTGFGYTF.